Listed here is a single TCR beta chain. Its specificity is unknown. Sample time point: week 5, during vaccination. Every single dose of the vaccine, 300 ug of mutant IDH1 20-mer peptide, came with topical imiquimod. This record belongs to a study of a mutant IDH1 vaccine in newly diagnosed glioma. Points from the study as a whole: Changes to the top peripheral T cell clonotypes appeared unrelated to pseudoprogression.

The repertoire was sequenced with immunoSEQ multiplex PCR; TCRdb's copy has only in-frame clones and lacks some. Of over 45,000 clones in the sample, about 86% are singletons; the top ten hold 7.4%. Trimming pared 5 bases from V and 2 bases from J, leaving 15 bases between. CDR3 length: 15 amino acids. Germline V CDR1 and CDR2: LNHDA, SQIVND (reference sequence). The chain carries TRBV19 and TRBJ1-1; a possible D gene is TRBD1 (6 bases). The sample was PBMCs, taken from a glioma patient whose treatment included an IDH1 peptide vaccine. The TCR sequence derives from a woman aged 50 to 60 with glioma. The CDR3 region has the DNA TGTGCCAGTAGTTTCGGGACATTACCCAACACTGAAGCTTTCTTT. This encodes CASSFGTLPNTEAFF.